This T cell receptor beta chain was retrieved from a study of blood T cell repertoires in COVID-19. Across the whole study: Spain, Italy and the United States supplied samples that represented acute and convalescent COVID-19. T cells, B-cell-depleted T cells, or PBMCs provided the cDNA or gDNA that served as material.

The germline gives CDR1 KGHSH, CDR2 LQKENI. The CDR3 is made up of 14 amino acids. Losses at the gene ends were 5 bases for V and 2 bases for J; bases not matched to a gene: 6. As handled by the study authors: By means of reference gene primer amplification, nucleated cell counts were estimated. Assay used: immunoSEQ multiplex PCR; TCRdb lists only in-frame clones, some missing. V, J and clone size were drawn from that table, and D and trimming were deduced from the DNA. The data hold fewer than 300,000 clones, with about 89% observed a single time. The J gene is TRBJ2-7, the V gene TRBV18; 7 bases match TRBD2. The receptor's source is a young man with acute or convalescent COVID-19. Sequencing was carried out using peripheral blood. The CDR3 here is CASSSGTITYEQYF. The CDR3, as DNA: TGTGCCAGCTCATCCGGGACTATTACCTACGAGCAGTACTTC.